The clone carrying this TCR beta chain was found many times. This sample is drawn from a study of CD8+CD57+ T cells in acquired aplastic anemia. Turning to the study itself: Read counts for CD4+ cells (from healthy donors) averaged about 10.8 million.

The template for TCR beta VDJ and CDR3 sequence profiling was genomic DNA. One entry per CDR3 protein, called by TCRdb with MiXCR from the reads. The sample lists about 210,000 distinct CDR3 sequences, roughly 35% occurring once. The germline CDR1 and CDR2 sequences are SEHNR and FQNEAQ (reference sequence). Trimming removed 2 bases at V and 13 bases at J, with 11 bases between. The CDR3 is 12 residues long. The V call is TRBV7-9, the J call TRBJ2-2, with D unclear. Source material: sorted CD4+, CD8+, or CD8+CD57+ T cells (not recorded which) from PBMCs. This TCR derives from a human donor in good health, serving as a control. The CDR3 region is CASSLNSGPLFF. The CDR3 DNA follows: TGTGCCAGCAGCTTAAATTCTGGTCCGCTGTTTTTT.